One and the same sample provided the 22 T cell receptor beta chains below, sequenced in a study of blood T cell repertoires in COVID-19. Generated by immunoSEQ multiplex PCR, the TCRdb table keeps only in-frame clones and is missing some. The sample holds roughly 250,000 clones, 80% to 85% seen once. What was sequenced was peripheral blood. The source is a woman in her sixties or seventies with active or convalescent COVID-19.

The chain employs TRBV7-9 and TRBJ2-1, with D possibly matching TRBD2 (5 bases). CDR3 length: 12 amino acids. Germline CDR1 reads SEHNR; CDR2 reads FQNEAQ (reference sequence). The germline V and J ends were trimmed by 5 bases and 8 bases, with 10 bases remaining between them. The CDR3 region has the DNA TGTGCCAGCAGCCCCAACGGGGATGAGCAGTTCTTC. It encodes CASSPNGDEQFF.

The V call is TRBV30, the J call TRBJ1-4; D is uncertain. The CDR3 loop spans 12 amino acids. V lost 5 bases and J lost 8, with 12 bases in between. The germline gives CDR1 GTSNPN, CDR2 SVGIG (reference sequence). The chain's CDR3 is CAWDVGREKLFF. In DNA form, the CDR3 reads TGTGCCTGGGACGTAGGGAGAGAAAAACTGTTTTTT.

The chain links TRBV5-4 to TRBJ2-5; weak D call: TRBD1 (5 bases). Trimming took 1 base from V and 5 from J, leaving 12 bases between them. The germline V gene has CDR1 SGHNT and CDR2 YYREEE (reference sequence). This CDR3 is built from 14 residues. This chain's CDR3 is CASSLIGAGETQYF. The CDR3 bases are TGTGCCAGCAGCTTGATAGGGGCCGGGGAGACCCAGTACTTC.

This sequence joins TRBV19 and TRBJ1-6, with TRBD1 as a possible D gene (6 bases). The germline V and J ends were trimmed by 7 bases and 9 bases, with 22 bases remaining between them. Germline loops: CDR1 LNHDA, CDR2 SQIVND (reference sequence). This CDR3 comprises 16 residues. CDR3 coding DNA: TGTGCCAGTACCGCACGGGGGGGGCAGGGGCGTTCACCCCTCCACTTT. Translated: CASTARGGQGRSPLHF.

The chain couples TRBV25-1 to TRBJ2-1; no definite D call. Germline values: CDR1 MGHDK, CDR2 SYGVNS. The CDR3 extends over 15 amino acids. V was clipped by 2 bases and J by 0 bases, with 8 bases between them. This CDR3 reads CASSEGPNSYNEQFF. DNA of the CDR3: TGTGCCAGCAGTGAAGGGCCGAACTCCTACAATGAGCAGTTCTTC.

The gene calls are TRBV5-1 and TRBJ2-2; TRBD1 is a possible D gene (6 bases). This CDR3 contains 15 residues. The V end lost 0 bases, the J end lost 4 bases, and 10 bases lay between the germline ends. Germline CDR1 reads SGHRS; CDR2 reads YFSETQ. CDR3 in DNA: TGCGCCAGCAGCTTGGCTCAGGGGTCCACCGGGGAGCTGTTTTTT. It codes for CASSLAQGSTGELFF.

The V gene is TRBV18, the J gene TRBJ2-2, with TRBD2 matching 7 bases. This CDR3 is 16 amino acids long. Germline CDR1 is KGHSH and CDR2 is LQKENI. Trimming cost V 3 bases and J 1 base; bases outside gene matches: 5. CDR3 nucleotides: TGTGCCAGCTCACCTAGGCTAGCGGAGAACACCGGGGAGCTGTTTTTT. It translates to CASSPRLAENTGELFF.

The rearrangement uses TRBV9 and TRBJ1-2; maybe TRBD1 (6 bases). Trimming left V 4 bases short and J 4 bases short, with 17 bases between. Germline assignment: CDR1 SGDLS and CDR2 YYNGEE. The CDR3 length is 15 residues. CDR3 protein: CASSPGGGGGYGYTF. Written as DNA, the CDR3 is TGTGCCAGCAGCCCCGGGGGAGGGGGAGGCTATGGCTACACCTTC.

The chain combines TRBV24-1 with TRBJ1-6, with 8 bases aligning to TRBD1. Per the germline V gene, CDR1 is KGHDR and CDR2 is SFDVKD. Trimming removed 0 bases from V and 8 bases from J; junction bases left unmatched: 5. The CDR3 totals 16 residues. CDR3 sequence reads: CATSDLDVRGHSPLHF. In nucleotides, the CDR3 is TGTGCCACCAGTGATTTGGATGTCAGGGGGCATTCACCCCTCCACTTT.

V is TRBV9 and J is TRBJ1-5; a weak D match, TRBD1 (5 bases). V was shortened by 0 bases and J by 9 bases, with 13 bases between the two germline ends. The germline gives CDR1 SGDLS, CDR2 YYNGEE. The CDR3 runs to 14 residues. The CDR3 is CASSVGGGPGPQHF. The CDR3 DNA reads TGTGCCAGCAGCGTAGGCGGGGGACCGGGGCCCCAGCATTTT.

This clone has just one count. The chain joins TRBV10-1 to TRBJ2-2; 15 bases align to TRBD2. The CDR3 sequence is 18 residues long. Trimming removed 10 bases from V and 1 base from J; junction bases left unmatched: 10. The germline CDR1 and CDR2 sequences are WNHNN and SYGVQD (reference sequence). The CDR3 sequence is CATSPGLAGGVNTGELFF. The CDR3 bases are TGCGCCACCAGCCCCGGACTAGCGGGGGGGGTGAACACCGGGGAGCTGTTTTTT.

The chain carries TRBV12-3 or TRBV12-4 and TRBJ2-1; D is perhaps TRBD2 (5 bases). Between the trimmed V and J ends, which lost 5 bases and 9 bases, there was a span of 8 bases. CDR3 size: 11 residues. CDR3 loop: CASSLLVEQFF. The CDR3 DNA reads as TGTGCCAGCAGTCTACTAGTTGAGCAGTTCTTC.

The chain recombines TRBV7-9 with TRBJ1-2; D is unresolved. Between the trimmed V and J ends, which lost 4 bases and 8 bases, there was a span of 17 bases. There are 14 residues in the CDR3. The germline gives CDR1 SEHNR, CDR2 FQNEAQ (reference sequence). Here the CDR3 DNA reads TGTGCCAGCAGCTCCGCGAGGGAGAGTTACGGCTACACCTTC. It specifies CASSSARESYGYTF.

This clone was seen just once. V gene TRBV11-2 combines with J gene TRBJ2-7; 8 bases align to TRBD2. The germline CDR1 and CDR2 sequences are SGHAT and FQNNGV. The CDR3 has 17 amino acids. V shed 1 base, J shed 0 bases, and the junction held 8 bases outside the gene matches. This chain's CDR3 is CASSLGRGGKISYEQYF. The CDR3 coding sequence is TGTGCCAGCAGCTTAGGGCGCGGGGGGAAGATCTCCTACGAGCAGTACTTC.

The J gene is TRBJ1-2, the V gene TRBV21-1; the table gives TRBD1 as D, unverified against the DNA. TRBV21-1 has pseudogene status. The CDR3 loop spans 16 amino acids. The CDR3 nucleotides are TGTGCCAGCACCAAGGGTTTGGACAGCCGTCGTTATGGCTACACCTTC. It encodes CASTKGLDSRRYGYTF.

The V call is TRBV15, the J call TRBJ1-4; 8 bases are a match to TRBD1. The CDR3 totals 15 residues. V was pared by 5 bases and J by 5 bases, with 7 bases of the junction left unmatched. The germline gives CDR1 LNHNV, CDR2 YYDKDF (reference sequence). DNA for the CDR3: TGTGCCACCAGCCTGAACAGGGGGGCGAATGAAAAACTGTTTTTT. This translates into CATSLNRGANEKLFF.

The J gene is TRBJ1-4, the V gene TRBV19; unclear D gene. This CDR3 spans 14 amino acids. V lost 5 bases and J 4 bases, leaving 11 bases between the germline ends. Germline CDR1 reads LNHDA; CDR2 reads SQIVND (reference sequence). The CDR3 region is CASSWTGSNEKLFF. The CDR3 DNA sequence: TGTGCCAGTAGTTGGACGGGAAGTAATGAAAAACTGTTTTTT.

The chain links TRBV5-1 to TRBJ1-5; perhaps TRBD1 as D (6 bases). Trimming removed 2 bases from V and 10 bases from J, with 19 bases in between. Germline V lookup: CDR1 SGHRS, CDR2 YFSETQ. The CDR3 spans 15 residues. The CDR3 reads CASSLQGTTGQPQHF. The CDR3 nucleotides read TGCGCCAGCAGCTTACAGGGAACTACCGGTCAACCCCAGCATTTT.

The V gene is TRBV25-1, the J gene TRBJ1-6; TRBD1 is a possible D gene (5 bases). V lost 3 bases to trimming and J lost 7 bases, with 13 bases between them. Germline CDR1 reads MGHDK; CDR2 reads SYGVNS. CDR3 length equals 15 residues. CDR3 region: CASSDGQRGNSPLHF. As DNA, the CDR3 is TGTGCCAGCAGTGATGGGCAAAGGGGAAATTCACCCCTCCACTTT. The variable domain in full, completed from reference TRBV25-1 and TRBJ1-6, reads EADIYQTPRYLVIGTGKKITLECSQTMGHDKMYWYQQDPGMELHLIHYSYGVNSTEKGDLSSESTVSRIRTEHFPLTLESARPSHTSQYLCASSDGQRGNSPLHFGNGTRLTVT.

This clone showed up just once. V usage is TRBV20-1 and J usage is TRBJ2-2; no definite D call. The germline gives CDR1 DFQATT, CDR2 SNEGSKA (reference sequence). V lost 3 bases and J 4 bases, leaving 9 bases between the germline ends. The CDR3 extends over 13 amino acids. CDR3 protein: CSASWPSTGELFF. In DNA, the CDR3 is TGCAGTGCTAGTTGGCCCTCCACCGGGGAGCTGTTTTTT.

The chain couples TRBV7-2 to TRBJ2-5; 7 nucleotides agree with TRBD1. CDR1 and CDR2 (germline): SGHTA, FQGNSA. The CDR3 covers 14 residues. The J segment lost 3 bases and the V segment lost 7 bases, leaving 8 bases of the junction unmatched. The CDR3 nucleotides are TGTGCCAGCACCAAGGGACAGACGAAAGAGACCCAGTACTTC. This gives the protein CASTKGQTKETQYF.

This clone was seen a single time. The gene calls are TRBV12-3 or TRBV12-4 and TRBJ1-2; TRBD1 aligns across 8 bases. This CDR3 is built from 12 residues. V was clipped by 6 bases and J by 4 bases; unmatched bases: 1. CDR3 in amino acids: CASSGQGYGYTF. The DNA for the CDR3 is TGTGCCAGCAGCGGACAGGGCTATGGCTACACCTTC.